This T cell receptor (beta chain) stems from a study of blood T cell repertoires in COVID-19. Study information: The United States, Italy and Spain supplied acute and convalescent COVID-19 samples.

Points on this clone: Germline and junction disagree at one end, which may indicate a read error.

Repertoires were generated with immunoSEQ multiplex PCR, while TCRdb's copy carries only in-frame clones and drops some. The sample shows 300,000 to 350,000 clones, roughly 87% of them seen only once. This TCR came from a woman in her twenties or thirties who had recovered from COVID-19. Sequences were obtained from PBMCs or T cells enriched from blood (not recorded which).

Here the CDR3 reads CASSEGISGGYEQYF. The CDR3, as DNA: TGTGCCAGCAGCGAAGGGATTAGCGGGGGATACGAGCAGTACTTC. The chain carries TRBV6-1 and TRBJ2-7; 9 nucleotides align to TRBD2. Germline CDR1 reads MNHNS; CDR2 reads SASEGT. The CDR3 spans 15 residues.